This record covers a single T cell receptor (beta chain). Its matching antigen is unknown. The data are from a study of shared clonotypes between healthy human individuals. The sorted-subset replicate PCRs were given around 0.2 ug DNA, which is 31,000 or so T cell genomes. Assay used: immunoSEQ multiplex PCR; TCRdb lists only in-frame clones, some missing. The sample yields roughly 1,600,000 clones, 98% seen once. In germline, CDR1 is MNHEY, CDR2 SVGAGI. Trimming removed 5 bases at V and 2 bases at J, with 10 bases between. The CDR3 totals 14 residues. Findings and limits, study-wide: Larger estimated richness was generally seen in naive subsets than in memory subsets. Generation probability values for non-shared clonotypes were lower than those for clonotypes shared by all four donors.

The sample consisted of naive CD4+ T cells sorted from blood. Indicated subset: CD45RA+ positively selected. The TCR comes from a man in his thirties or forties in good health. The gene calls are TRBV6-5 and TRBJ2-1, with a possible D match to TRBD2 (5 bases). The CDR3 region has the DNA TGTGCCAGCAGTCAGGAGGTTACCTACAATGAGCAGTTCTTC. This encodes CASSQEVTYNEQFF.